A selection of T cell receptor beta chains follows, all from one sample in a study of T cell changes during pregnancy in multiple sclerosis. Only in-frame clones appear in the TCRdb table, and some are missing; sequencing was by immunoSEQ multiplex PCR. There are 45,000 to 55,000 clones in the sample; over 85% occur only once, and under 2% lies in the top ten. Sample: peripheral blood, taken in the first trimester of pregnancy. The origin of the receptors is a female donor with multiple sclerosis, enrolled in a pregnancy study. CDR3s include the opening cysteine and the closing phenylalanine or tryptophan. Each record gives: clone size, J gene, D gene, V gene, CDR3 DNA, CDR3 protein. The D gene is left open where the match is weak. Clone size, where shown, is once, few, many, or a class for clones that have expanded.

once TRBJ2-1 TRBD2 TRBV15 TGTGCCACCAGAAGGACTAGCGGCCACAATGAGCAGTTCTTC CATRRTSGHNEQFF
. TRBJ2-1 . TRBV30 TGTGCCTCCGGGACAAGTTCCTACAATGAGCAGTTCTTC CASGTSSYNEQFF
. TRBJ1-1 . TRBV7-3 TGTGCCAGCAGCCGTATCAGGAACACTGAAGCTTTCTTT CASSRIRNTEAFF
. TRBJ2-5 TRBD2 TRBV4-1 TGCGCCAGCAGCCAACCTGGACTAGGAGGAGAGACCCAGTACTTC CASSQPGLGGETQYF
. TRBJ2-3 TRBD1 TRBV6-5 TGTGCCAGCAGTTATTCGGGACAGCTCACAGATACGCAGTATTTT CASSYSGQLTDTQYF
. TRBJ2-1 TRBD1 TRBV19 TGTGCCAGTAGTGGAAGACAGGGGCCCCGCTCCCTTTACAACAATGAGCAGTTCTTC CASSGRQGPRSLYNNEQFF
. TRBJ1-5 . TRBV4-1 TGCGCCAGCAGCCAAGGGTTAAGGGGCATTGATCAGCCCCAGCATTTT CASSQGLRGIDQPQHF
. TRBJ1-2 . TRBV20-1 TGCAGTGCTCGGAGGAGAGGTGGCTACACCTTC CSARRRGGYTF
. TRBJ1-4 . TRBV6-6 TGTGCCAGCAGGGCCGCTACAGGGGAAAAACTGTTTTTT CASRAATGEKLFF
. TRBJ2-7 . TRBV2 TGTGCCAGCAGGCTGGAGTCCTACGAGCAGTACTTC CASRLESYEQYF
. TRBJ1-1 TRBD1 TRBV28 TGTGCCAGCAGAACAGGGGGGGCGGGAGCCACTGAAGCTTTCTTT CASRTGGAGATEAFF
. TRBJ2-3 TRBD2 TRBV10-1 TGCGCCAGCTACCGGGACCCCCTGACTAGCGGGGGACCTCAAACCACAGATACGCAGTATTTT CASYRDPLTSGGPQTTDTQYF
. TRBJ1-1 . TRBV7-2 TGTGCCAGCACCCCGATTCGGGACTCGAACACTGAAGCTTTCTTT CASTPIRDSNTEAFF
. TRBJ1-2 TRBD1 TRBV7-9 TGTGCCAGCAGCGGACGGGACAGGCCACCGTTGGGCTACACCTTC CASSGRDRPPLGYTF
once TRBJ1-2 TRBD1 TRBV7-9 TGTGCCAGCAGCTTCTCTCGGGACAGGACCTACTATGGCTACACCTTC CASSFSRDRTYYGYTF
. TRBJ2-1 TRBD1 TRBV10-3 TGTGCCATCAGTGAGGTTAGCAGGGGACAGCGCTCCTACAATGAGCAGTTCTTC CAISEVSRGQRSYNEQFF
few TRBJ1-1 TRBD1 TRBV5-1 TGCGCCAGCAGCTGGACAGGGATGAACACTGAAGCTTTCTTT CASSWTGMNTEAFF
. TRBJ2-3 TRBD2 TRBV18 TGTGCCAGCTCACCGAGACCTAGCGGGTACACAGATACGCAGTATTTT CASSPRPSGYTDTQYF
. TRBJ2-5 . TRBV5-1 TGCGCCAGCAGCTTGGTTGGCACCACACAAGAGACCCAGTACTTC CASSLVGTTQETQYF
. TRBJ1-1 . TRBV29-1 TGCAGCGTTGACTGGGTCGGGACTGAAGCTTTCTTT CSVDWVGTEAFF
. TRBJ1-1 TRBD1 TRBV2 TGTGCCAGACTGAAGGGGGCGGTGACTGAAGCTTTCTTT CARLKGAVTEAFF
. TRBJ1-5 . TRBV7-8 TGTGCCAGCAGCCTTAGGAGGGGAGAGCCCCAGCATTTT CASSLRRGEPQHF
. TRBJ2-1 TRBD2 TRBV5-1 TGCGCCAGCAGCTACGGACTAGCGGGGGGATTAAACAATGAGCAGTTCTTC CASSYGLAGGLNNEQFF
. TRBJ2-1 TRBD2 TRBV11-2 TGTGCCAGCAACGGACTAGCGGGTCCGGCTGAGCAGTTCTTC CASNGLAGPAEQFF
. TRBJ1-4 . TRBV5-1 TGCGCCAGCAGCTTGGCCCTAAGGGGGACGAATGAAAAACTGTTTTTT CASSLALRGTNEKLFF
once TRBJ1-5 . TRBV19 TGTGCCACCCGAGGGAGTAATCGAGATCAGCCCCAGCATTTT CATRGSNRDQPQHF
. TRBJ2-7 TRBD1 TRBV2 TGTGCCAGCAGAGGGACAGGGACTGGCGAGCAGTACTTC CASRGTGTGEQYF
. TRBJ2-7 . TRBV6-1 TGTGCCAGCAGGGTACAGGGGGGGGTCGAGCAGTACTTC CASRVQGGVEQYF
. TRBJ2-4 TRBD1 TRBV9 TGTGCCAGCAGCTCGGACAGGGGTGACATTCAGTACTTC CASSSDRGDIQYF
. TRBJ1-4 . TRBV9 TGTGCCAGCAGCGTTTTTAACGGAAAACTGTTTTTT CASSVFNGKLFF
. TRBJ2-7 . TRBV5-1 TGCGCCAGCAGCTTTGGACAGCCAGGCTCCTACGAGCAGTACTTC CASSFGQPGSYEQYF
. TRBJ1-4 . TRBV7-9 TGTGCCAGCAGCTCATGGGGGAGGTTTGCAACTAATGAAAAACTGTTTTTT CASSSWGRFATNEKLFF
once TRBJ1-4 . TRBV5-1 TGCGCCAGCAGCTTGGGAGGCGCAACTAATGAAAAACTGTTTTTT CASSLGGATNEKLFF
. TRBJ1-2 . TRBV6-1 TGTGCCAGCAGGGAAGCGGGAGGGCCGGTGGGCTACACCTTC CASREAGGPVGYTF
. TRBJ2-2 TRBD1 TRBV15 TGTGCCACCAGCAGAGATCCCCGACAGGGCACCGGGGAGCTGTTTTTT CATSRDPRQGTGELFF
. TRBJ1-2 TRBD1 TRBV5-1 TGCGCCAGCAGCGCGGGACAGGGGGAGGGTGGCTACACCTTC CASSAGQGEGGYTF
. TRBJ1-2 . TRBV19 TGTGCCAGTAGTATTACGGTGTGGAACTATGGCTACACCTTC CASSITVWNYGYTF
. TRBJ1-1 . TRBV19 TGTGCCAGTAGTATCCTGCTTTTTCCCGGGTTCCGCACTGAAGCTTTCTTT CASSILLFPGFRTEAFF
. TRBJ1-1 . TRBV7-9 TGTGCCAGCACTCAGGGAGGTGACACTGAAGCTTTCTTT CASTQGGDTEAFF
. TRBJ2-2 TRBD2 TRBV7-2 TGTGCCAGCAGCCCGCGGGGGGCGAACACCGGGGAGCTGTTTTTT CASSPRGANTGELFF